Following are 30 T cell receptor beta chains from one sample sequenced in a study of T-cell reconstitution after alpha-beta-depleted transplantation in children. A library of TCRbeta sequences, prepared with unique molecular identifiers, was generated. TCRdb processed the PCR reads anew with MiXCR; each CDR3 protein has one entry. Of 25,000 to 30,000 distinct CDR3 sequences in the sample, 5% to 7% are singletons; the top ten hold 5.5% to 7%. Here the sequenced sample was PBMCs, mostly from graft donor cells, taken 180 days after TCRalphabeta/CD19-depleted stem cell transplant. These receptors all stem from a male patient younger than 18 who had a stem cell transplant for acute myeloid leukemia, so the T cells may come from the graft donor.

This clonotype was found many times. This chain links TRBV6-2 or TRBV6-3 with TRBJ2-2, with D possibly TRBD2 on 6 matching bases. CDR3 length equals 17 residues. From germline, CDR1 is MNHEY and CDR2 SVGEGT. The V and J ends lost 2 bases and 0 bases respectively, with 13 bases between them. CDR3 region: CASSYLGAGTNTGELFF. CDR3 in DNA: TGTGCCAGCAGTTACCTTGGGGCGGGAACGAACACCGGGGAGCTGTTTTTT.

This clonotype occurred many times. This chain uses TRBV7-2 with TRBJ2-3; 10 nucleotides match TRBD2. CDR3 length: 17 residues. Per the germline V gene, CDR1 is SGHTA and CDR2 is FQGNSA. The ends lost 5 bases at V and 2 bases at J; junction bases unmatched: 10. CDR3 sequence (DNA): TGTGCCAGCAGCACCATTGGGCTAGCGGGAGTCACAGATACGCAGTATTTT. Translating it yields CASSTIGLAGVTDTQYF. Using reference TRBV7-2 and TRBJ2-3 for the parts outside the CDR3, the full variable domain is GAGVSQSPSNKVTEKGKDVELRCDPISGHTALYWYRQSLGQGLEFLIYFQGNSAPDKSGLPSDRFSAERTGGSVSTLTIQRTQQEDSAVYLCASSTIGLAGVTDTQYFGPGTRLTVL.

The chain employs TRBV5-1 and TRBJ1-6; a possible D gene is TRBD1 (5 bases). The V end was cut by 4 bases, the J end by 0 bases, with 5 bases between. CDR1 is SGHRS, CDR2 YFSETQ, per germline. The CDR3 is made up of 14 amino acids. This CDR3 is CASSDSSYNSPLHF. The CDR3 coding sequence is TGCGCCAGCAGCGACAGCTCCTATAATTCACCCCTCCACTTT.

This clonotype was counted at least ten times. The rearrangement uses TRBV12-3 or TRBV12-4 and TRBJ2-1, with 9 bases fitting TRBD2. V lost 5 bases and J lost 7; bases outside the gene matches: 6. CDR3 length: 14 residues. CDR3 amino acids: CASSGGRELNEQFF. In nucleotides, the CDR3 is TGTGCCAGCAGTGGCGGGAGGGAATTAAATGAGCAGTTCTTC.

This clonotype was seen at least ten times. This chain joins TRBV5-6 and TRBJ2-7, with D unclear. Germline CDR1 SGHDT, CDR2 YYEEEE. Trimming shortened V by 3 bases and J by 6 bases, and 10 bases separated the two germline ends. The CDR3 extends over 12 amino acids. The CDR3 coding sequence is TGTGCCAGCAGCTGGAGCGCTGGCGAGCAGTACGTC. This translates into CASSWSAGEQYV.

This clonotype occurred many times. The CDR3 nucleotides are TGTGCCAGCAGCCAGAAGCCCCGATGGAGCGGGGCTTCCTACGAGCAGTACTTC. Protein product: CASSQKPRWSGASYEQYF. The rearrangement links TRBV14 to TRBJ2-7; TRBD2 matches 7 bases. CDR1 is SGHDN, CDR2 FVKESK, per germline. This CDR3 has 18 amino acids. Losses at the gene ends were 3 bases for V and 1 base for J; bases not matched to a gene: 15.

At least ten counts were recorded for this clonotype. The V gene is TRBV6-2 or TRBV6-3, the J gene TRBJ1-2; D is undetermined. With 7 bases removed from V and 4 bases from J, the gap between germline ends came to 16 bases. This CDR3 is built from 14 residues. Germline CDR1 MNHEY, CDR2 SVGEGT. CDR3 sequence reads: CASNNPLGSYGYTF. The CDR3, as DNA: TGTGCCAGCAATAACCCCCTGGGGAGCTATGGCTACACCTTC.

The chain recombines TRBV9 with TRBJ2-7; D is possibly TRBD1 (5 bases). In germline, CDR1 is SGDLS, CDR2 YYNGEE. This CDR3 spans 15 amino acids. V was clipped by 0 bases and J by 3 bases, with 13 bases between them. CDR3 bases: TGTGCCAGCAGCGTAGCGGATGCAGGGCGCTACGAGCAGTACTTC. Protein: CASSVADAGRYEQYF.

The CDR3 DNA sequence: TGTGCCAGCAGCCCCACTAGCGGGAGTTCCTATGCCCTACCCAATGAGCAGTTCTTC. Its protein is CASSPTSGSSYALPNEQFF. The chain employs TRBV7-6 and TRBJ2-1, with TRBD2 matching 11 bases. CDR1 and CDR2 from the germline V gene are SGHVS and FNYEAQ. The CDR3 covers 19 residues. The trim removed 5 bases at V and 6 bases at J, leaving 18 bases unmatched.

This clonotype was observed at least ten times. The chain joins TRBV4-1 to TRBJ2-5, with 8 bases aligning to TRBD2. This CDR3 contains 14 residues. The J segment lost 1 base and the V segment lost 2 bases, leaving 0 bases of the junction unmatched. Germline V gene sequence: CDR1 MGHRA, CDR2 YSYEKL. In DNA form, the CDR3 reads TGCGCCAGCAGCCAAACTAGCGGCCAAGAGACCCAGTACTTC. Translation: CASSQTSGQETQYF.

This clonotype was seen repeatedly, ten times or more. This chain links TRBV4-1 with TRBJ2-5; 11 nucleotides align to TRBD2. The CDR3 has 17 amino acids. The germline V gene has CDR1 MGHRA and CDR2 YSYEKL. The V gene end was trimmed by 2 bases and the J gene end by 4 bases; junction bases not matched to a gene: 9. In DNA, the CDR3 is TGCGCCAGCAGCCAAAGGATAGCGGGAGGGCCCCCAGAGACCCAGTACTTC. It specifies CASSQRIAGGPPETQYF.

This clonotype was found many times. This chain connects TRBV9 to TRBJ2-1; 11 bases map to TRBD2. Per the germline V gene, CDR1 is SGDLS and CDR2 is YYNGEE. Trimming at V came to 0 bases and at J to 7 bases, leaving 6 bases not matched to a gene. This CDR3 region has 16 residues. For the CDR3, the DNA is TGTGCCAGCAGCGTAGATGTAGCGGGAGGGTGGAATGAGCAGTTCTTC. Encoded protein: CASSVDVAGGWNEQFF. Filled out from reference TRBV9 and TRBJ2-1, the complete variable domain reads DSGVTQTPKHLITATGQRVTLRCSPRSGDLSVYWYQQSLDQGLQFLIQYYNGEERAKGNILERFSAQQFPDLHSELNLSSLELGDSALYFCASSVDVAGGWNEQFFGPGTRLTVL.

At least ten counts were recorded for this clonotype. This rearrangement joins TRBV20-1 to TRBJ2-1; a weak D match, TRBD2 (6 bases). Germline CDR1 is DFQATT and CDR2 is SNEGSKA (reference sequence). V was clipped by 2 bases and J by 4 bases, with 18 bases between them. This CDR3 is built from 16 residues. CDR3 region: CSARTYEGGLYNEQFF. Here the CDR3 DNA reads TGCAGTGCTAGAACTTACGAGGGAGGACTTTACAATGAGCAGTTCTTC.

V is TRBV15 and J is TRBJ2-1, with 7 bases fitting TRBD2. V shed 4 bases, J shed 2 bases, and the junction held 8 bases outside the gene matches. CDR3 size: 16 residues. From germline, CDR1 is LNHNV and CDR2 YYDKDF (reference sequence). The CDR3 here is CATSTVGGSPYNEQFF. In nucleotides, the CDR3 is TGTGCCACCAGCACCGTGGGAGGGTCCCCCTACAATGAGCAGTTCTTC.

This clonotype was counted ten times or more. The chain combines TRBV5-6 with TRBJ1-2; tentative D call: TRBD1 (6 bases). The CDR3 spans 17 residues. Germline loops: CDR1 SGHDT, CDR2 YYEEEE. V lost 2 bases to trimming and J lost 8 bases, with 25 bases between them. Here the CDR3 reads CASSFSVGQLVGKGYTF. In nucleotides, the CDR3 is TGTGCCAGCAGCTTTTCGGTTGGACAGCTCGTTGGTAAAGGCTACACCTTC.

This clonotype was seen at least ten times. One end of the junction does not line up with germline, which may come from a read error. The chain links TRBV5-1 to TRBJ2-1; 7 bases line up with TRBD1. CDR1 SGHRS and CDR2 YFSETQ come from the germline V gene. The CDR3 has 12 residues. The CDR3 reads CASSLATGRLLF. Written as DNA, the CDR3 is TGCGCCAGCAGCTTGGCGACAGGGCGGCTCCTCTTC.

This clonotype was counted ten times or more. This chain joins TRBV7-3 and TRBJ2-1; 11 bases are shared with TRBD2. CDR3 length equals 16 residues. Per the germline V gene, CDR1 is SGHTA and CDR2 is FQGTGA. Trimming cost V 4 bases and J 8 bases; bases outside gene matches: 10. DNA of the CDR3: TGTGCCAGCAGCTCAGGCGATAGCGGGAGGGGCGATGAGCAGTTCTTC. This gives the protein CASSSGDSGRGDEQFF.

This clonotype has a count of ten or more. Germline and junction disagree at one end, which may indicate a read error. The chain recombines TRBV7-7 with TRBJ2-2; D call uncertain. Germline CDR1 SSHAT, CDR2 FNYEAQ (reference sequence). The CDR3 is made up of 17 amino acids. CDR3 protein: CASSLSPTTANTGELFF. Here the CDR3 DNA reads TGTGCTAGCAGCTTAAGTCCGACGACTGCGAACACCGGGGAGCTGTTTTTT.

This clonotype was counted ten times or more. This sequence joins TRBV10-2 and TRBJ2-1; no definite D call. Trimming removed 0 bases at V and 3 bases at J, with 3 bases between. The CDR3 is 13 amino acids. In germline, CDR1 is WSHSY, CDR2 SAAADI. CDR3 residues: CASSESGYNEQFF. The CDR3 region has the DNA TGCGCCAGCAGTGAGTCTGGCTACAATGAGCAGTTCTTC.

Many counts were recorded for this clonotype. The junction shows a germline mismatch at one end, possibly a read error. The rearrangement links TRBV20-1 to TRBJ2-5, with 7 positions matching TRBD2. From germline, CDR1 is DFQATT and CDR2 SNEGSKA (reference sequence). The length of the CDR3 is 15 residues. The CDR3 region is CSARDPSGTTKTQYF. Here the CDR3 DNA reads TGCAGTGCCAGAGACCCCTCAGGGACTACAAAGACCCAGTACTTC.

J is TRBJ1-1 and V is TRBV23-1; D may be TRBD1 (5 bases). TRBV23-1 is filed as an ORF, its function uncertain. With 4 bases removed from V and 0 bases from J, the gap between germline ends came to 15 bases. This CDR3 contains 16 residues. CDR3 nucleotide sequence: TGCGCCAGCAGTCCTCCTATTAGACAGATGAACACTGAAGCTTTCTTT. This translates into CASSPPIRQMNTEAFF.

This clonotype was found many times. V usage is TRBV3-1 and J usage is TRBJ2-7, with D possibly being TRBD1 (5 bases). The V gene's germline CDR1 is LGHDT and CDR2 YNNKEL (reference sequence). This CDR3 has 16 residues. V was trimmed by 3 bases and J by 2 bases, leaving 17 bases between them. For the CDR3, the DNA is TGTGCCAGCAGCCATAGGACACGCGAAACCACCTACGAGCAGTACTTC. Residues: CASSHRTRETTYEQYF.

This clonotype was detected many times. The chain recombines TRBV7-9 with TRBJ2-6; 11 positions match TRBD2. The germline gives CDR1 SEHNR, CDR2 FQNEAQ (reference sequence). The CDR3 consists of 19 residues. The junction had 11 bases not matched to a gene; V was cut back by 6 bases and J by 1 base. CDR3 amino acids: CASSFSSGRAQSGANVLTF. DNA for the CDR3: TGTGCCAGCAGTTTCAGTAGCGGGAGGGCCCAGTCTGGGGCCAACGTCCTGACTTTC.

This clonotype showed up many times. The chain recombines TRBV7-9 with TRBJ2-7; 9 bases line up with TRBD2. The V gene's germline CDR1 is SEHNR and CDR2 FQNEAQ (reference sequence). The length of the CDR3 is 14 residues. Unmatched junction bases numbered 3, after V lost 6 bases and J lost 0 bases. CDR3 sequence reads: CASRASGTSYEQYF. The CDR3 coding sequence is TGTGCCAGCAGAGCTAGCGGGACCTCCTACGAGCAGTACTTC. Supplemented by reference TRBV7-9 and TRBJ2-7, the full variable domain reads DTGVSQNPRHKITKRGQNVTFRCDPISEHNRLYWYRQTLGQGPEFLTYFQNEAQLEKSRLLSDRFSAERPKGSFSTLEIQRTEQGDSAMYLCASRASGTSYEQYFGPGTRLTVT.

In its sample, this clonotype was seen many times. The J gene is TRBJ2-3, the V gene TRBV27, with 8 bases identical to TRBD1. Trimming cost V 2 bases and J 3 bases; bases outside gene matches: 4. Germline assignment: CDR1 MNHEY and CDR2 SMNVEV (reference sequence). This CDR3 comprises 15 residues. In DNA, the CDR3 is TGTGCCAGCAGTTTAACGCGACAGGGGACAGATACGCAGTATTTT. This translates into CASSLTRQGTDTQYF.

Details on this clonotype: A much bigger clone sits one base away, suggesting this may be a read error. V is TRBV20-1 and J is TRBJ1-5; TRBD1 agrees at 9 bases. The CDR3 has 16 amino acids. CDR1 is DFQATT and CDR2 is SNEGSKA in the germline V gene (reference sequence). This chain's CDR3 is CCARFGTGLSNQPQHF. The CDR3 DNA follows: TGCTGTGCTAGATTCGGGACAGGGCTTAGCAATCAGCCCCAGCATTTT.

By share of the sample, this clonotype is medium-sized. The chain carries TRBV20-1 and TRBJ2-1; 13 nucleotides align to TRBD2. The trim removed 3 bases at V and 11 bases at J, leaving 10 bases unmatched. The CDR3 sequence is 15 residues long. CDR1 and CDR2 (germline): DFQATT, SNEGSKA (reference sequence). CDR3 DNA sequence: TGCAGTGCTAGGGAAACCGGGACTAGCGGGGTCAAGCAGTTCTTC. Its translation is CSARETGTSGVKQFF.

In this sample, this clonotype turned up many times. The V call is TRBV5-1, the J call TRBJ2-2; 10 nucleotides align to TRBD2. CDR1 is SGHRS and CDR2 is YFSETQ in the germline V gene. The CDR3 covers 16 residues. Trimming cost V 0 bases and J 5 bases; bases outside gene matches: 4. CDR3 in amino acids: CASSLGLLAGTGELFF. In DNA form, the CDR3 reads TGCGCCAGCAGCTTGGGGTTACTAGCGGGAACCGGGGAGCTGTTTTTT.

This clonotype was observed many times. The chain has TRBV6-5 and TRBJ2-7; D is unclear. The CDR3 is made up of 14 amino acids. V was pared by 0 bases and J by 6 bases, with 12 bases between. The germline V gene has CDR1 MNHEY and CDR2 SVGAGI. The CDR3 loop is CASSYSSSSIEQYF. As DNA, the CDR3 is TGTGCCAGCAGTTACTCGAGCTCCTCGATCGAGCAGTACTTC.

This clonotype was counted at least ten times. The V and J genes are TRBV7-2 and TRBJ2-7, with 9 bases identical to TRBD2. This CDR3 spans 15 amino acids. CDR1 is SGHTA, CDR2 FQGNSA, per germline. V was pared by 1 base and J by 1 base, with 2 bases of the junction left unmatched. The CDR3 DNA is TGTGCCAGCAGCTTAGTGGCGGGAGGGTCCTACGAGCAGTACTTC. Protein: CASSLVAGGSYEQYF.